Sequencing of this T cell receptor (beta chain) was carried out in a study of CD8+CD57+ T cells in acquired aplastic anemia. Whole-study context: Isolated CD4+ and CD8+ cells, once sorted, yielded DNA averaging around 3.3 ug. Reads per healthy sample averaged about 10.8 million (CD4+) and 11 million to 12 million (CD8+). General study results and limits: Patients versus controls showed no significant CD8+ Simpson's diversity difference. Sharing between patients and controls was observed for twenty-nine CD8+ CDR3 sequences.

The TCR beta profiling, which covered VDJ combination and CDR3 sequence, was carried out using genomic DNA as the template. Each CDR3 protein is one row after TCRdb ran MiXCR on the reads. The repertoire holds roughly 420,000 distinct CDR3 sequences, with 55% to 75% as singletons. Germline V CDR1 and CDR2: SGHTA, FQGNSA. CDR3 length: 15 residues. V lost 1 base to trimming and J lost 0 bases, with 7 bases between them. Ten or more counts support this clonotype. The antigen is not known. The chain joins TRBV7-2 to TRBJ1-5, with unresolved D. The TCR sequence derives from a human donor in good health, serving as a control. Sequenced sample: sorted CD4+, CD8+, or CD8+CD57+ T cells (not recorded which) from PBMCs. The CDR3 DNA is TGTGCCAGCAGCTTAGTTATAAATAGCAATCAGCCCCAGCATTTT. Encoded protein: CASSLVINSNQPQHF.